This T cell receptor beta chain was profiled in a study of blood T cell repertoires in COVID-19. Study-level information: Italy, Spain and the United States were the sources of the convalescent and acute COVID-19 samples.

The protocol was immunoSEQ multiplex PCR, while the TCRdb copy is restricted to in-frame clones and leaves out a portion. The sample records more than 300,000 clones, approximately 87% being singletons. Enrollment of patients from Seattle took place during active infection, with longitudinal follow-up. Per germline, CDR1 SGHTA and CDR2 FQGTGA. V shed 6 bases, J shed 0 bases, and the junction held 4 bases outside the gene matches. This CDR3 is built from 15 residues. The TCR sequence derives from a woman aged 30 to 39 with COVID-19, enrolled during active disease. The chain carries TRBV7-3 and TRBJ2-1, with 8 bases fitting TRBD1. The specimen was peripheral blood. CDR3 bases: TGTGCCAGCAGTCTCGACAGGGGCTCCTACAATGAGCAGTTCTTC. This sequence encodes CASSLDRGSYNEQFF. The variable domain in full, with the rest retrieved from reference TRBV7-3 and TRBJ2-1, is GAGVSQTPSNKVTEKGKYVELRCDPISGHTALYWYRQSLGQGPEFLIYFQGTGAADDSGLPNDRFFAVRPEGSVSTLKIQRTERGDSAVYLCASSLDRGSYNEQFFGPGTRLTVL.